What follows describes a single T cell receptor beta chain. This sample was taken from a study of CD8 T cells in Susac syndrome. TCR beta sequencing was performed on blood CD8+ and CD4+ T cells. Controls were healthy donors (matched for age and sex). FACS was used to enrich TEMRA cells, whereas the CD8+ and CD4+ T cells were obtained by negative isolation. Roughly 0.45 to 1 ug RNA was reverse transcribed with random hexamers. Amplification of the TCR beta CDR3 was carried out by immunoSEQ multiplex PCR, which spanned a total of 54 Vbeta and 13 Jbeta segments. TCRdb fed the immunoSEQ multiplex PCR reads into MiXCR, producing one record per CDR3 protein. In the table there are approximately 120,000 distinct CDR3 sequences, 95% to 98% of which are singletons. The germline V gene has CDR1 MNHEY and CDR2 SVGAGI. V lost 8 bases and J 4 bases, leaving 14 bases between the germline ends. The CDR3 is 13 amino acids.

V usage is TRBV6-5 and J usage is TRBJ1-2; D may be TRBD1 (6 bases). Sequencing was done on a sample of CD4+ T cells from PBMCs. This sequence originates from a human donor in good health. The CDR3 DNA is TGTGCCAGCCGACTGGGGGGGGCCTATGGCTACACCTTC. This translates into CASRLGGAYGYTF.